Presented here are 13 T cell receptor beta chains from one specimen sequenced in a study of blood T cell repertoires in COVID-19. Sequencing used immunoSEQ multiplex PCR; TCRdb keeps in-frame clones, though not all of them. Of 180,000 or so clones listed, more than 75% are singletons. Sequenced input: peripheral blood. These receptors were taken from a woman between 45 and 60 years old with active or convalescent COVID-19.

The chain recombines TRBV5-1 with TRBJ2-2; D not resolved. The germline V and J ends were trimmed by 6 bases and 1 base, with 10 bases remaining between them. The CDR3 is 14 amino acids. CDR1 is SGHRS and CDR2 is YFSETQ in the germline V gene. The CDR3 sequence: CASTPRQNTGELFF. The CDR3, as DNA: TGCGCCAGCACCCCCCGACAGAACACCGGGGAGCTGTTTTTT. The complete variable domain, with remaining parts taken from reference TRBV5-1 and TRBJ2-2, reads KAGVTQTPRYLIKTRGQQVTLSCSPISGHRSVSWYQQTPGQGLQFLFEYFSETQRNKGNFPGRFSGRQFSNSRSEMNVSTLELGDSALYLCASTPRQNTGELFFGEGSRLTVL.

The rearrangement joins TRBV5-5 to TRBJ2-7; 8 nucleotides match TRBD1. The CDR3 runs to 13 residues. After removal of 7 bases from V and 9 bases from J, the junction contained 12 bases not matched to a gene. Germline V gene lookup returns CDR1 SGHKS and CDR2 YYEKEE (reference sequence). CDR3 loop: CASRSLGGTGQYF. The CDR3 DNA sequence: TGTGCCAGCCGGTCCTTAGGGGGGACAGGGCAGTACTTC.

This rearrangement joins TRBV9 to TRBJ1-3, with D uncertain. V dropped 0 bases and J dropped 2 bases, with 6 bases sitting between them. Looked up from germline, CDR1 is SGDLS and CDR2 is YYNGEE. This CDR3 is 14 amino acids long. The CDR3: CASSVVGAGNTIYF. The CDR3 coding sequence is TGTGCCAGCAGCGTAGTGGGAGCTGGAAACACCATATATTTT.

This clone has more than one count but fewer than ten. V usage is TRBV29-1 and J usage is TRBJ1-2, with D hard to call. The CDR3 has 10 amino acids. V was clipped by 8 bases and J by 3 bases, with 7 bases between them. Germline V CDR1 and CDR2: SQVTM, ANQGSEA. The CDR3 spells CSTGDYGYTF. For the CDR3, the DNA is TGCAGCACCGGGGACTATGGCTACACCTTC.

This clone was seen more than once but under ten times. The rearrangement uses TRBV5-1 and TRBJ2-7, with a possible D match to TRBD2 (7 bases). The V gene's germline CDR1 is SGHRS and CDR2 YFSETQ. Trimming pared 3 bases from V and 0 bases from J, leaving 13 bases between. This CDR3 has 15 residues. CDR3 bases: TGCGCCAGCAGCTACGAGGGAGGGGGCTCCTACGAGCAGTACTTC. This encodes CASSYEGGGSYEQYF.

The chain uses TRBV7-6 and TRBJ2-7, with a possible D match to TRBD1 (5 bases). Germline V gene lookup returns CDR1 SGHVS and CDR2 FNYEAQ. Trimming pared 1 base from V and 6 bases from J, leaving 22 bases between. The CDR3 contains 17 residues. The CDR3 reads CASSLVLNRAGQGEQYF. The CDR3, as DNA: TGTGCCAGCAGCTTAGTGCTGAACCGGGCAGGGCAGGGCGAGCAGTACTTC.

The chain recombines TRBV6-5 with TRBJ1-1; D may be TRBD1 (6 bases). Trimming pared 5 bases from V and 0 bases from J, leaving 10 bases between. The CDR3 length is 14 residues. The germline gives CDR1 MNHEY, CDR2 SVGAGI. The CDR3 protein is CASSRGQMNTEAFF. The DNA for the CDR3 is TGTGCCAGCAGTCGGGGACAAATGAACACTGAAGCTTTCTTT.

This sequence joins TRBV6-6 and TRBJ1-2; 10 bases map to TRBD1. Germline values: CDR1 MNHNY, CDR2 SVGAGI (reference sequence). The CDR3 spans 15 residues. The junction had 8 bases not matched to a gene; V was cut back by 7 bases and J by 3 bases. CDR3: CASTPSDRGHYGYTF. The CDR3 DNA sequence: TGTGCCAGCACCCCCTCAGACAGGGGGCACTATGGCTACACCTTC.

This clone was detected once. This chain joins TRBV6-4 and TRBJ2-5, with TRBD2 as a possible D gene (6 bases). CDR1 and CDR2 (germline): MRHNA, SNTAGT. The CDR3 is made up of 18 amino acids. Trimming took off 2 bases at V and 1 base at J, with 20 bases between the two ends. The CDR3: CASSDGGSGYSAQETQYF. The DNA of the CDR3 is TGTGCCAGCAGTGACGGTGGTAGCGGCTACAGTGCCCAAGAGACCCAGTACTTC.

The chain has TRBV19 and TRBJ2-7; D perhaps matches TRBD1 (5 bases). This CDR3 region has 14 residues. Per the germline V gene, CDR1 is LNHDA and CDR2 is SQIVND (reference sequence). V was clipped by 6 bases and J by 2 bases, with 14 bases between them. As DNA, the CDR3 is TGTGCCAGTAGCCAGGGCATGGGAACCTACGAGCAGTACTTC. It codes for CASSQGMGTYEQYF.

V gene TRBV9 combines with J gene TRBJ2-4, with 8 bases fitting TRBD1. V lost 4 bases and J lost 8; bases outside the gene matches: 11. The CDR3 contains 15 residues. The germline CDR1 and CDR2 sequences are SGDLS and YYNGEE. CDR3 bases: TGTGCCAGCAGCCCAGACGGCAGGGGGCCGGACATTCAGTACTTC. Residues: CASSPDGRGPDIQYF.

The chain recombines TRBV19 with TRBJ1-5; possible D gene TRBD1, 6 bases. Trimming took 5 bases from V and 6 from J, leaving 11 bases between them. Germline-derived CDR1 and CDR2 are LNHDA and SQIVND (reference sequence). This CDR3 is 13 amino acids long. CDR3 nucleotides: TGTGCCAGTAGTGCAGGGGTTTCTCAGCCCCAGCATTTT. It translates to CASSAGVSQPQHF.

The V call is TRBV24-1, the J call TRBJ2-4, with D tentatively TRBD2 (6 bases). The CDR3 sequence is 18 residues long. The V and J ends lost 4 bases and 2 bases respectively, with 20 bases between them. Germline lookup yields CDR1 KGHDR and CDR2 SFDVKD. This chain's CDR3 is CATSDNSRAGRTKNIQYF. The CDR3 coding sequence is TGTGCCACCAGTGACAATAGTAGGGCGGGGAGGACCAAAAACATTCAGTACTTC.